This T cell receptor (beta chain) emerged from a study of T cells in tuberculosis. Study-wide background: CD1B tetramers identified T cells specific for mycobacterial lipid GMM.

Method: immunoSEQ multiplex PCR; TCRdb's copy keeps in-frame clones and lacks some. The sample consists of about 58,000 clones, approximately 85% of them appearing once. The germline V gene has CDR1 LGHNA and CDR2 YSLEER. CDR3 length equals 14 residues. V shed 7 bases, J shed 6 bases, and the junction held 7 bases outside the gene matches. After thawing and overnight rest, PBMC were stained with GMM-loaded CD1B tetramer, viability dye and anti-CD3 for sorting. The lipid loaded on the CD1B tetramers was C32 glucose monomycolate from Rhodococcus equi. Before cryopreservation, the sorted PBMC lost their CD14-expressing monocytes. The study's findings and limits: T cells binding CD1B-GMM tetramer weakly possibly escaped the sort.

The sample comprised CD1b-GMM tetramer-negative cells sorted from PBMCs. The sequence was obtained from an adult woman with latent tuberculosis. J is TRBJ2-2 and V is TRBV4-3; 8 bases fit TRBD1. DNA of the CDR3: TGCGCCAGCAAACAGGGGGGCGTCTCCGGGGAGCTGTTTTTT. Protein product: CASKQGGVSGELFF.